This TCR beta chain was found in a study of blood T cell repertoires in COVID-19 (dated by TCRdb to 2020 to 2022). Background for the entire study: The collaborator samples originated in the United States, Italy and Spain and spanned the acute and convalescent phases of COVID-19. The repertoires were released in a freely available public database intended as a resource for research on the immune response to SARS-CoV-2. Deeply sampled blood TCRbeta repertoires from subjects exposed to, actively infected with, or recovered from COVID-19 were included in the dataset. Where HLA class I and class II types were available, the types were taken from metadata supplied by the sample provider, not from assay-based typing. The samples were drawn from the first 160 participants of the ongoing ImmuneRACE study and from 950 to 1,500 subjects provided by 6 global collaborators. A de-identified subject ID, COVID-19 status, age in years and sex were almost always included in the sample metadata. The material from the prospective study consisted of cDNA or gDNA derived from T cells, B-cell-depleted T cells, or PBMCs.

The immunoSEQ Assay, a bias-controlled multiplex PCR, was used to amplify TCRbeta CDR3 regions from genomic DNA. In the original analysis: The number of nucleated cells in each sample was estimated from the amplification of reference gene primers within the assay. To quantify the absolute abundance of each unique TCRbeta CDR3 rearrangement, sequence reads were collapsed and filtered. For each sample, productive Simpson clonality was calculated as the square root of Simpson's diversity index across productive rearrangements. TCRdb took over this immuneACCESS table, retaining in-frame rearrangements with V and J assigned. Such tables are incomplete; in checked studies, under half of the missing clones stem from an unresolved V gene, and the remainder is unexplained. The DNA was the basis for D and trimming; V, J and clone size are from that table. This sample is represented by about 360,000 clones; more than 75% of them were singletons. The ten most abundant clones make up 3% of the sample.

Study-wide conclusions, independent of this receptor: The amount of clinical and demographic metadata varied by source and participant and was provided uncurated.

The collaborating institutions used their own protocols to collect whole blood in K2EDTA tubes. For TCRbeta analysis, collaborators shipped samples as frozen whole blood, isolated PBMCs, or DNA extracted from either of those sample types. To note about this clone: Its antigen target is currently unknown. Nothing much larger sits one base from this clone, and base qualities are not available.

The germline V gene (reference sequence) provides CDR1 SEHNR and CDR2 FQNEAQ. The CDR3, from cysteine to phenylalanine, totals 14 residues. Of the read, only the CDR3 DNA is kept; its 42 bases are in frame from base 1. The trim is 3 bases for V and 0 bases for J, with a gap of 9 bases between the germline ends. Rearrangement joined TRBV7-9 to TRBJ2-7; TRBD1 is possibly the D segment (6 matching bases). This TCR was recovered from a human donor in a cohort sampled during active COVID-19. Material for sequencing was peripheral blood. The DNA reads as follows: TGTGCCAGCAGCTTCGACAGGAGCTCCTACGAGCAGTACTTC. Translated, it gives CASSFDRSSYEQYF.